This T cell receptor beta chain was identified in a study of CD8+ T cells in alopecia areata. Overall study: Each of the treated patients was given oral tofacitinib, 5 to 10 mg twice daily, for moderate-to-severe alopecia areata. General study findings and limits: An increase in clonality over normal scalp was evident in lesional scalp, especially alopecia totalis/universalis.

From alopecia areata patients, lesional scalp punch biopsies and peripheral blood were collected. Separation by sorting yielded CD4+ and CD8+ T cells from PBMCs. To note about this clone: The antigen remains unidentified.

Germline CDR1 reads MDHEN; CDR2 reads SYDVKM. This CDR3 contains 15 residues. Losses at the gene ends were 6 bases for V and 1 base for J; bases not matched to a gene: 7. cDNA prepared by RNA extraction and subsequent reverse transcription served as the template for sequencing. The assay was immunoSEQ multiplex PCR, and TCRdb's table has in-frame clones only and misses some. The sample carries about 97,000 clones, about two fifths recorded once. The chain has TRBV28 and TRBJ1-1; TRBD1 matches at 8 bases. The specimen sequenced was CD4+ T cells sorted from blood. This sequence originates from a human donor with alopecia areata. CDR3 protein: CASSKTGVWNTEAFF. CDR3 bases: TGTGCCAGCAGCAAGACAGGGGTTTGGAACACTGAAGCTTTCTTT.